This T cell receptor (beta chain) was identified during a study of blood T cell repertoires in COVID-19. Study background: COVID-19 samples from acute and convalescent phases originated in the United States, Italy and Spain. T cells, B-cell-depleted T cells, or PBMCs provided the cDNA or gDNA that served as material.

Methods used by the authors: Amplified reference gene primers provided the basis for estimating nucleated cell counts. Generated by immunoSEQ multiplex PCR, the TCRdb table keeps only in-frame clones and is missing some. V, J and clone size reflect that table, while D and trimming were determined from the DNA. Seen here are around 95,000 clones, approximately 80% observed once, and the top ten hold around a third. Trimming pared 8 bases from V and 0 bases from J, leaving 17 bases between. The CDR3 runs to 16 residues. From germline, CDR1 is SEHNR and CDR2 FQNEAQ (reference sequence). The sample taken for sequencing was peripheral blood. This TCR derives from a man between 65 and 85 years old with active or convalescent COVID-19. The chain is built from TRBV7-9 and TRBJ1-5; a weak D match, TRBD1 (6 bases). CDR3 coding DNA: TGTGCCAGCGGTTTTGGGGGGGCGAGTAGCAATCAGCCCCAGCATTTT. This codes for CASGFGGASSNQPQHF.